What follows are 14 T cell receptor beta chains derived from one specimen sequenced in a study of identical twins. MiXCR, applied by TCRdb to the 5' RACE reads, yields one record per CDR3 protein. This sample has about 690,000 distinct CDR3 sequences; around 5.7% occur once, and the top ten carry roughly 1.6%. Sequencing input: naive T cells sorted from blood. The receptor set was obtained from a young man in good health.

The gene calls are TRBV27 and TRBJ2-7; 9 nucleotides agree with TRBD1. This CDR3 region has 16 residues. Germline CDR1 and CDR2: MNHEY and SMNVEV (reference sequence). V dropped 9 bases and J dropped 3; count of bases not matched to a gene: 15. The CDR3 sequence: CARRRLYNRGLYEQYV. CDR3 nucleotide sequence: TGTGCCAGGAGGCGTCTATACAACAGGGGGCTCTACGAGCAGTACGTC.

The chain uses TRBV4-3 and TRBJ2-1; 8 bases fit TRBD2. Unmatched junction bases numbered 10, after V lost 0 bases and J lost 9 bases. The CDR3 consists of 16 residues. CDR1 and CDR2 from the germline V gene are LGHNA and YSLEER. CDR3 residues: CASSQDWTSGRGEQFF. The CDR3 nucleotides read TGCGCCAGCAGCCAAGACTGGACAAGCGGGAGAGGTGAGCAGTTCTTC.

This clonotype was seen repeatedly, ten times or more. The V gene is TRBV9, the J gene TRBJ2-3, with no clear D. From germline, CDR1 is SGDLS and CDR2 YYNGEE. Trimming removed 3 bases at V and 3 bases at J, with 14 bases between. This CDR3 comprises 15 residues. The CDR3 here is CASSARPLETDTQYF. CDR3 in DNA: TGTGCCAGCAGCGCTCGCCCCTTAGAGACAGATACGCAGTATTTT.

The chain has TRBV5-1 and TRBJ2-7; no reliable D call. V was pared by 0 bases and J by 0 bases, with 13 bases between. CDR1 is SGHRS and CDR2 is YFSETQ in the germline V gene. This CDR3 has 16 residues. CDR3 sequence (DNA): TGCGCCAGCAGCTTGGCCGAGAGGCAGCCCTCCTACGAGCAGTACTTC. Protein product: CASSLAERQPSYEQYF.

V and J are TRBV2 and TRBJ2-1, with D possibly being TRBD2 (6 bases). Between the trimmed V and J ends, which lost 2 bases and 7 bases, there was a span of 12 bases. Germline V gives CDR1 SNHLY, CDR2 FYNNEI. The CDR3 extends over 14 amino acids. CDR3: CASSERFGGNEQFF. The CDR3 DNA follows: TGTGCCAGCAGTGAACGATTTGGGGGGAATGAGCAGTTCTTC. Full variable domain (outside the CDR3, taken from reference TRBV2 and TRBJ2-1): EPEVTQTPSHQVTQMGQEVILRCVPISNHLYFYWYRQILGQKVEFLVSFYNNEISEKSEIFDDQFSVERPDGSNFTLKIRSTKLEDSAMYFCASSERFGGNEQFFGPGTRLTVL.

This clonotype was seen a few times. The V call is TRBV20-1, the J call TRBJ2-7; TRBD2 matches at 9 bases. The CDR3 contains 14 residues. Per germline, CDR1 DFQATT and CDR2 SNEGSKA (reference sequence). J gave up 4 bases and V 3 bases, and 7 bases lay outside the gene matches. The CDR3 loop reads CSASKSGRSYEQYF. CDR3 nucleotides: TGCAGTGCTAGCAAGAGCGGGAGGTCTTACGAGCAGTACTTC.

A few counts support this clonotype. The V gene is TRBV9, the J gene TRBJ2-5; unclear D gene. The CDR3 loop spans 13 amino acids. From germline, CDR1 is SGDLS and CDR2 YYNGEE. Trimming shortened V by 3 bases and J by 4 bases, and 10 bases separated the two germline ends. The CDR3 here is CASSAHLSETQYF. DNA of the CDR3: TGTGCCAGCAGCGCACACCTCTCAGAGACCCAGTACTTC.

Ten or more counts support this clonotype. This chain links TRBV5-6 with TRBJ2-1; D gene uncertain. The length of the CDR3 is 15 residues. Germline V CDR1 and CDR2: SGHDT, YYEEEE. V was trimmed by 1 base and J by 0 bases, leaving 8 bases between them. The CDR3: CASSLPTSSYNEQFF. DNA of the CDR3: TGTGCCAGCAGCTTGCCCACGAGCTCCTACAATGAGCAGTTCTTC. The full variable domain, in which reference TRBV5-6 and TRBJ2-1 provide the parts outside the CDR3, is DAGVTQSPTHLIKTRGQQVTLRCSPKSGHDTVSWYQQALGQGPQFIFQYYEEEERQRGNFPDRFSGHQFPNYSSELNVNALLLGDSALYLCASSLPTSSYNEQFFGPGTRLTVL.

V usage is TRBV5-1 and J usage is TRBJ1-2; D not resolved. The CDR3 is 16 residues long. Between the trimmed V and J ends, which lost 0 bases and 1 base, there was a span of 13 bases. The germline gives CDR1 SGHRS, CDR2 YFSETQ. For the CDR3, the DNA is TGCGCCAGCAGCTTGGCCCTTCGGGAACTTAACTATGGCTACACCTTC. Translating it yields CASSLALRELNYGYTF.

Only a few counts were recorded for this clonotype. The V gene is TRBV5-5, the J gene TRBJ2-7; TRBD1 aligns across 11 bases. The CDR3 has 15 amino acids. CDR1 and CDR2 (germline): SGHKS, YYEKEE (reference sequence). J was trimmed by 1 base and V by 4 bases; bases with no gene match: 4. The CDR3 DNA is TGTGCCAGCAGCCCTGGGACAGGGGGTTCCTACGAGCAGTACGTC. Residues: CASSPGTGGSYEQYV.

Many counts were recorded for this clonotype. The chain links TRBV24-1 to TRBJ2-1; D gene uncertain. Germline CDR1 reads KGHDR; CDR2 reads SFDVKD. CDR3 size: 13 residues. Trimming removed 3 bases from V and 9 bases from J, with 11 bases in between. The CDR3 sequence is CATSDRSPSEQFF. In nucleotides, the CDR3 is TGTGCCACCAGTGATAGGTCCCCTAGTGAGCAGTTCTTC.

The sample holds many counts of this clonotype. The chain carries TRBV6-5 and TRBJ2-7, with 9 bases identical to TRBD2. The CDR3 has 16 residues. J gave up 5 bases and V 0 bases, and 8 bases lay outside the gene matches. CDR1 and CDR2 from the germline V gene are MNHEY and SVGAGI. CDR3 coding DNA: TGTGCCAGCAGTTACTCAGGAGCGGGAGGCGACCACGAGCAGTACTTC. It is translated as CASSYSGAGGDHEQYF.

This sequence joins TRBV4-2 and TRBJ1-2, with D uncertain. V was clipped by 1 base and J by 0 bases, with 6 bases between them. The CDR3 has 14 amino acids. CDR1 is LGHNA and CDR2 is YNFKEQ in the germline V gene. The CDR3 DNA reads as TGTGCCAGCAGCCAAGCGGAGACTAACTATGGCTACACCTTC. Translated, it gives CASSQAETNYGYTF.

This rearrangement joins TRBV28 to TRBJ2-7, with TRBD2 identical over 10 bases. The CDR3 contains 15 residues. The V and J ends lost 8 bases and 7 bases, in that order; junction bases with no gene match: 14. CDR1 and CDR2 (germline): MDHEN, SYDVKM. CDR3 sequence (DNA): TGTGCCAGCGAGCAGCGGACTAGCGGTCCCGAAGAGCAGTACTTC. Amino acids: CASEQRTSGPEEQYF.